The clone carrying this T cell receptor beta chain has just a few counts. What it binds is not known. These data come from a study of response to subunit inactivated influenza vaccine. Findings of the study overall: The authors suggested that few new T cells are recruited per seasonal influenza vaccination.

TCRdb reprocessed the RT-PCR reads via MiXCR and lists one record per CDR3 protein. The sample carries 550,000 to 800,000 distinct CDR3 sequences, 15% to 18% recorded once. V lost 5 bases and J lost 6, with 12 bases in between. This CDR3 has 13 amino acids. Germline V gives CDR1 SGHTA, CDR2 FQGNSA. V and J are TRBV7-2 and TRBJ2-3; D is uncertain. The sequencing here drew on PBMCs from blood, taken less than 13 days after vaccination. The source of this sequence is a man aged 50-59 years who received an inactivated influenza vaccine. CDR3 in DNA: TGTGCCAGCAGCCTAAGACCTTGGGATACGCAGTATTTT. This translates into CASSLRPWDTQYF.